This is a list of T cell receptor beta chains from one sample in a study of human T cells and chemical hapten exposure. TCRdb independently ran MiXCR on the RACE reads; one entry per CDR3 protein. The sample lists over 45,000 distinct CDR3 sequences, over 3.5% occurring once. The source material was whole blood. The receptor source for this set is a female donor in good health. Some clones in this sample may be carry-over from other donors' samples. Both conserved end residues are part of each CDR3. A D gene is named only where the DNA matches it firmly.

NA	12	TRBV2	CASSVTPDTQYF
NA	14	TRBV6-1	CASSELVGNTEAFF
TRBD1	16	TRBV19	CASRTQHGQGAYGYTF
TRBD1	14	TRBV6-6	CASRPDRGRETQYF
NA	16	TRBV3-1	CASSHSDSWVSSPLHF
NA	15	TRBV3-1	CASSQAGVQMAEAFF
NA	13	TRBV27	CASSDNRAPEAFF
NA	14	TRBV5-1	CASSLNGADTEAFF
NA	12	TRBV24-1	CATSDQNQPQHF
NA	14	TRBV7-2	CASSLGLQGYEQYF
TRBD1	14	TRBV6-5	CASNRQGADQPQHF
TRBD2	17	TRBV6-5	CASSYPLGGETPDTQYF
NA	14	TRBV15	CATSREPGPYEQYF
TRBD1	15	TRBV29-1	CSVAGSGGAYTEAFF
NA	14	TRBV11-2	CASSFKTRDNEQFF
TRBD1	18	TRBV20-1	CSARDSILGQGEEETQYF
NA	15	TRBV25-1	CASSESSGVYNEQFF
NA	13	TRBV5-1	CASSHEESYGYTF
TRBD2	16	TRBV6-6	CASSSPTSGSTDTQYF
TRBD1	16	TRBV6-2/TRBV6-3	CASSPVRDSSSYEQYF
NA	16	TRBV10-3	CAISAFAQLYNSPLHF
NA	13	TRBV19	CASSIRGPGELFF
NA	13	TRBV7-9	CASSLARAGEAFF
TRBD1	13	TRBV10-3	CATREDRADGYTF
TRBD1	14	TRBV5-1	CASTRQGSSYEQYF
NA	15	TRBV20-1	CSASRSIAYTGELFF
NA	15	TRBV2	CASSSTSSGANVLTF
NA	12	TRBV3-1	CASSPMGETQYF
NA	15	TRBV3-1	CASSPRGQENTEAFF
NA	12	TRBV3-1	CASSQASSEQFF
TRBD1	15	TRBV25-1	CASMGGTVGNSPLHF
TRBD2	16	TRBV7-2	CASSFGYGGVTDTQYF
NA	14	TRBV5-1	CASSLTGMNTEAFF
TRBD1	16	TRBV12-3/TRBV12-4	CASSLGQPGVHQPQHF
NA	14	TRBV12-3/TRBV12-4	CASSVRGADYGYTF
NA	17	TRBV18	CASSPPSRPYSKNIQYF
NA	16	TRBV6-1	CASSELSGESTDTQYF
NA	16	TRBV20-1	CSARDLRGRSRGEQYF
NA	13	TRBV10-3	CAISGGSGNTIYF
TRBD1	17	TRBV6-1	CASDGDRGGSGANVLTF
TRBD1	16	TRBV3-1	CASSQGDRMNTGELFF
NA	14	TRBV6-2/TRBV6-3	CASSTRGGYYEQFF
TRBD2	14	TRBV18	CASSLGLASDTQYF
NA	15	TRBV7-2	CASSLESRGTYGYTF
NA	15	TRBV2	CASSEGLHWGTEAFF
NA	14	TRBV20-1	CSAPLDRHNSPLHF
TRBD2	15	TRBV28	CASSRGGAYQETQYF
TRBD2	19	TRBV2	CASSGVWPSGGNHTDTQYF
NA	16	TRBV4-1	CASSQVSPTAKNIQYF
NA	14	TRBV6-2/TRBV6-3	CASSLEGGINEQFF
NA	15	TRBV7-2	CASSLTHGLRDTQYF
NA	13	TRBV12-3/TRBV12-4	CASSPQVNYGYTF